The 20 T cell receptor beta chains in this list originate from one sample, sequenced in a study of vaccination and CD4 T cells after COVID-19. These receptors' antigens are unknown. An Oncomine TCR Beta short-read assay was used to sequence the DNA from cultured CD4+ T cells. TCRdb re-analysed the PCR reads in MiXCR, keeping a single row per CDR3 protein. The table has about 15,000 distinct CDR3 sequences, roughly half seen once; the top ten hold about 12%. Treatment here: roughly nine-day PBMC culture with coronavirus spike peptide pools or control peptides (ViraFEST assay). Sequenced sample: CD4+ T cells from blood, cultured in vitro. The receptors here all came from a human donor who had recovered from COVID-19.

The chain carries TRBV7-2 and TRBJ2-5; D gene unclear. The CDR3 is 14 amino acids. Germline-derived CDR1 and CDR2 are SGHTA and FQGNSA. V lost 1 base and J 2 bases, leaving 8 bases between the germline ends. The CDR3 DNA follows: TGTGCCAGCAGCTTAGAAGGTGGACAAGAGACCCAGTACTTC. Translation: CASSLEGGQETQYF.

This clonotype was counted only a few times. This chain joins TRBV7-6 and TRBJ1-1; D possibly corresponds to TRBD1 (5 bases). V dropped 0 bases and J dropped 8 bases, with 7 bases sitting between them. In germline, CDR1 is SGHVS, CDR2 FNYEAQ. The CDR3 sequence is 12 residues long. Written as DNA, the CDR3 is TGTGCCAGCAGCTTAGCGCGGGGGGAAGCTTTCTTT. It yields the protein CASSLARGEAFF.

The J gene is TRBJ1-2, the V gene TRBV7-2, with 7 bases identical to TRBD1. This CDR3 contains 15 residues. CDR1 SGHTA and CDR2 FQGNSA come from the germline V gene. The trim removed 5 bases at V and 4 bases at J, leaving 10 bases unmatched. In DNA, the CDR3 is TGTGCCAGCAGCAGGAGACAGGGTTGGAGCTATGGCTACACCTTC. Protein: CASSRRQGWSYGYTF.

The chain couples TRBV5-1 to TRBJ2-1; a possible D gene is TRBD1 (6 bases). Germline loops: CDR1 SGHRS, CDR2 YFSETQ. The CDR3 has 14 residues. The V end was cut by 0 bases, the J end by 2 bases, with 6 bases between. The CDR3 DNA sequence: TGCGCCAGCAGCTTGGGGACAGCCTACAATGAGCAGTTCTTC. Protein: CASSLGTAYNEQFF.

This clonotype was recorded once. The genes are TRBV6-4 and TRBJ2-7, with D perhaps TRBD1 (6 bases). V lost 6 bases to trimming and J lost 6 bases, with 15 bases between them. Germline V lookup: CDR1 MRHNA, CDR2 SNTAGT. The CDR3 spans 13 residues. This CDR3 reads CASSLQGRGEQYF. The CDR3 DNA reads TGTGCCAGCAGCTTACAGGGACGGGGCGAGCAGTACTTC.

Here the CDR3 reads CSALLSGQGNQPQHF. CDR3 bases: TGCAGTGCCCTACTAAGCGGACAGGGAAATCAGCCCCAGCATTTT. V gene TRBV20-1 combines with J gene TRBJ1-5; TRBD1 agrees at 8 bases. The CDR3 spans 15 residues. V gave up 6 bases and J gave up 4 bases; unmatched junction bases: 11. CDR1 and CDR2 (germline): DFQATT, SNEGSKA (reference sequence).

This clonotype turned up a few times. The rearrangement uses TRBV20-1 and TRBJ2-1; D possibly corresponds to TRBD2 (6 bases). The V end lost 6 bases, the J end lost 4 bases, and 16 bases lay between the germline ends. Germline V gene lookup returns CDR1 DFQATT and CDR2 SNEGSKA (reference sequence). The CDR3 has 14 amino acids. The CDR3 region is CSAQEGQAYNEQFF. Here the CDR3 DNA reads TGCAGTGCACAGGAGGGGCAGGCATACAATGAGCAGTTCTTC.

This clonotype showed up just a few times. V gene TRBV15 combines with J gene TRBJ1-1; the D gene is possibly TRBD1 (5 bases). V was trimmed by 1 base and J by 0 bases, leaving 15 bases between them. CDR3 length equals 17 residues. Germline-derived CDR1 and CDR2 are LNHNV and YYDKDF (reference sequence). CDR3 residues: CATSRVVQAGMNTEAFF. The CDR3 nucleotides read TGTGCCACCAGCAGAGTAGTACAGGCGGGGATGAACACTGAAGCTTTCTTT.

The CDR3 nucleotides read TGTGCCAGCAGCTTAGACAGGGCCCAAGAGACCCAGTACTTC. Amino acids: CASSLDRAQETQYF. The genes are TRBV7-2 and TRBJ2-5, with D perhaps matching TRBD1 (6 bases). CDR3 size: 14 residues. V was cut by 1 base and J by 1 base, with 7 bases left in between. The germline V gene has CDR1 SGHTA and CDR2 FQGNSA.

This clonotype showed up just a few times. The chain combines TRBV18 with TRBJ1-1, with D unclear. The CDR3 loop spans 14 amino acids. Germline V gene lookup returns CDR1 KGHSH and CDR2 LQKENI. V lost 4 bases, J lost 1 base, and 10 bases lay in between. CDR3 coding DNA: TGTGCCAGCTCACTGTCGGAAAGGAACACTGAAGCTTTCTTT. It translates to CASSLSERNTEAFF.

The J gene is TRBJ2-3, the V gene TRBV6-1; possibly TRBD1 for D (5 bases). V dropped 2 bases and J dropped 4 bases, with 13 bases sitting between them. This CDR3 is 15 amino acids long. Per the germline V gene, CDR1 is MNHNS and CDR2 is SASEGT. The CDR3, as DNA: TGTGCCAGCAGTGAATCAACTGCAGGGCCAGATACGCAGTATTTT. Its translation: CASSESTAGPDTQYF.

The chain recombines TRBV27 with TRBJ2-2, with TRBD1 matching 7 bases. V lost 8 bases and J lost 4; bases outside the gene matches: 10. This CDR3 contains 15 residues. Germline CDR1 and CDR2: MNHEY and SMNVEV (reference sequence). CDR3 loop: CASRPAGTVTGELFF. The CDR3, as DNA: TGTGCCAGCCGACCGGCCGGGACAGTCACCGGGGAGCTGTTTTTT.

V gene TRBV30 combines with J gene TRBJ1-5, with TRBD1 matching 8 bases. CDR1 and CDR2 from the germline V gene are GTSNPN and SVGIG (reference sequence). This CDR3 comprises 14 residues. V shed 3 bases and J 0 bases; nucleotides not matched to a gene: 1. This CDR3 is CAWSRGLSNQPQHF. As DNA, the CDR3 is TGTGCCTGGAGCAGGGGGCTTAGCAATCAGCCCCAGCATTTT.

On this clonotype itself: Sequence at one end of the junction differs from germline and may be a read error. The chain joins TRBV7-9 to TRBJ2-3, with TRBD2 matching over 8 bases. Germline values: CDR1 SEHNR, CDR2 FQNEAQ (reference sequence). This CDR3 comprises 14 residues. The CDR3 sequence is CASSVAGSTDTQYF. CDR3 in DNA: TGTGCCAGCAGCGTAGCGGGAAGCACAGATACGCAGTATTTT.

V and J are TRBV30 and TRBJ1-2; D uncertain. The CDR3 length is 10 residues. V was trimmed by 5 bases and J by 8 bases, leaving 9 bases between them. CDR1 and CDR2 from the germline V gene are GTSNPN and SVGIG (reference sequence). CDR3 DNA: TGTGCCTGGTATCGGGGAGGCTACACCTTC. It yields the protein CAWYRGGYTF.

V usage is TRBV9 and J usage is TRBJ1-6; possibly TRBD1 for D (5 bases). This CDR3 is 15 amino acids long. Germline CDR1 and CDR2: SGDLS and YYNGEE. The V end was cut by 4 bases, the J end by 7 bases, with 15 bases between. CDR3 sequence: CASSPRDFGNSPLHF. CDR3 DNA: TGTGCCAGCAGCCCTCGGGACTTCGGGAATTCACCCCTCCACTTT. The full variable domain, completed using reference TRBV9 and TRBJ1-6, is DSGVTQTPKHLITATGQRVTLRCSPRSGDLSVYWYQQSLDQGLQFLIQYYNGEERAKGNILERFSAQQFPDLHSELNLSSLELGDSALYFCASSPRDFGNSPLHFGNGTRLTVT.

This clonotype appeared a few times. This rearrangement joins TRBV2 to TRBJ2-7; D might be TRBD1 or TRBD2, each matching 7 bases. This CDR3 has 13 amino acids. Looked up from germline, CDR1 is SNHLY and CDR2 is FYNNEI. V lost 7 bases and J lost 1, with 11 bases in between. Written as DNA, the CDR3 is TGTGCCAGCAAGCGGGGACAGTCCTACGAGCAGTACTTC. It specifies CASKRGQSYEQYF.

V usage is TRBV5-8 and J usage is TRBJ2-7; D remains unclear. Germline CDR1 and CDR2: SGHTS and YDEGEE. V lost 4 bases and J lost 0, with 14 bases in between. The CDR3 runs 15 residues. As DNA, the CDR3 is TGTGCCAGCAGCCTTTTCGGGCGGAGCTCCTACGAGCAGTACTTC. This gives the protein CASSLFGRSSYEQYF.

This chain links TRBV12-3 or TRBV12-4 with TRBJ1-1, with D unclear. This CDR3 contains 12 residues. Trimming left V 3 bases short and J 8 bases short, with 10 bases between. The DNA for the CDR3 is TGTGCCAGCAGTTTGAGCGGGAGGGAAGCTTTCTTT. This translates into CASSLSGREAFF.

This clonotype was picked up a small number of times. This chain connects TRBV27 to TRBJ2-3, with 9 bases fitting TRBD2. The CDR3 contains 17 residues. Trimming cost V 5 bases and J 2 bases; bases outside gene matches: 11. Germline assignment: CDR1 MNHEY and CDR2 SMNVEV (reference sequence). The CDR3 DNA follows: TGTGCCAGCAGTAAGCGTGGCGGGAGGGGCTTCACAGATACGCAGTATTTT. Encoded protein: CASSKRGGRGFTDTQYF.